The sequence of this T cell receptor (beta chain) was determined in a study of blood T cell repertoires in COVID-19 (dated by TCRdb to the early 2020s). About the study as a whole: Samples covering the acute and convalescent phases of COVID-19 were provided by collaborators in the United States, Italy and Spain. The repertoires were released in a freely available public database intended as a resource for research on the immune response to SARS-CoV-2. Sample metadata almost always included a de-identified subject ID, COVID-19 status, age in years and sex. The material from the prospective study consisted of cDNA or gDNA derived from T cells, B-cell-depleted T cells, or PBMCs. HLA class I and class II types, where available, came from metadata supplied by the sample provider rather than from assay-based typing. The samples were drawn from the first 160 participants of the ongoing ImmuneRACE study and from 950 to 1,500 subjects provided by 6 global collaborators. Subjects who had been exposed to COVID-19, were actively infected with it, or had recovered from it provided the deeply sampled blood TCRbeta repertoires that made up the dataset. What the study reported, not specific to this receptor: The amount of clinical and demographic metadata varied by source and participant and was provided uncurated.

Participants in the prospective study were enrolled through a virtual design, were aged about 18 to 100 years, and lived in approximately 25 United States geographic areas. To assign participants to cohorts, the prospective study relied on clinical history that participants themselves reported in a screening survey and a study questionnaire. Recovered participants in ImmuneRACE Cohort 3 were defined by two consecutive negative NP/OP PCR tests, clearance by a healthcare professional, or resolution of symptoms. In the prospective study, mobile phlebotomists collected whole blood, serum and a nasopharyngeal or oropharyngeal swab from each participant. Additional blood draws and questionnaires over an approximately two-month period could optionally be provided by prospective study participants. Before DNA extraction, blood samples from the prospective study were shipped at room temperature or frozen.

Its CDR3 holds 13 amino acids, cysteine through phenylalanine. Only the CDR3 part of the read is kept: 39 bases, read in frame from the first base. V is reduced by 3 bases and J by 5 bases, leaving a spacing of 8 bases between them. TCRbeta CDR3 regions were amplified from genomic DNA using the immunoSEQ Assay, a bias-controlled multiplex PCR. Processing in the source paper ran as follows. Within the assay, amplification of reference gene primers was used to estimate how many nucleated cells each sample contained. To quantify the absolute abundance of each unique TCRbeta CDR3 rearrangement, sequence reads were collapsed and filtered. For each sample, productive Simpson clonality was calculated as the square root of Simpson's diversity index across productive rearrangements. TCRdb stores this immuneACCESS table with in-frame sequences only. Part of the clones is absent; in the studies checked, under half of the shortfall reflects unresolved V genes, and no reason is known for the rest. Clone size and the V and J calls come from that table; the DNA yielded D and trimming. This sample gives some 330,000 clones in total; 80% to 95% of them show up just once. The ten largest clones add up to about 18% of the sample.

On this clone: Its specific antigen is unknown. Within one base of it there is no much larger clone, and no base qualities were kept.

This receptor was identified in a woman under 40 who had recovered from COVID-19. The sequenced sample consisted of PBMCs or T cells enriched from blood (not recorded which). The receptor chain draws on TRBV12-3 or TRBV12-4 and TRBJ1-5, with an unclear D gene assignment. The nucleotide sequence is TGTGCCAGCAGTTTTGAGGGCCATCAGCCCCAGCATTTT. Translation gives CASSFEGHQPQHF.